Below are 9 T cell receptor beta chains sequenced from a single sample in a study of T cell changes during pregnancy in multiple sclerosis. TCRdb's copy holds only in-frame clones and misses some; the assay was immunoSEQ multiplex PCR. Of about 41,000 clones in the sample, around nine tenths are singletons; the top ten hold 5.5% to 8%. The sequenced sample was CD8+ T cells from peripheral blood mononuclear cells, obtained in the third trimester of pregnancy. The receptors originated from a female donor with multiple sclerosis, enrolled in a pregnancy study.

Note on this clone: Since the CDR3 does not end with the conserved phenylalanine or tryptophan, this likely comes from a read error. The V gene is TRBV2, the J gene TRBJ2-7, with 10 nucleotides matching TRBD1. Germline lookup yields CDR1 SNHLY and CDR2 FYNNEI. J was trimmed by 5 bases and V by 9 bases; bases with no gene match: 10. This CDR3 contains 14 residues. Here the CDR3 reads CARTGGAGRNEQYS. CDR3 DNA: TGTGCCAGGACAGGGGGCGCGGGGAGGAACGAGCAGTACTCC.

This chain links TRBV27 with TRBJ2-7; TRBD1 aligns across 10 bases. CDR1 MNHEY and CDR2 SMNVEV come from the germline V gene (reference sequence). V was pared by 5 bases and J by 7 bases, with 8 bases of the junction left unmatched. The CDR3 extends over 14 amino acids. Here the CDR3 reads CASSLGTGAAEQYF. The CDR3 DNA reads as TGTGCCAGCAGTCTCGGGACAGGGGCGGCGGAGCAGTACTTC.

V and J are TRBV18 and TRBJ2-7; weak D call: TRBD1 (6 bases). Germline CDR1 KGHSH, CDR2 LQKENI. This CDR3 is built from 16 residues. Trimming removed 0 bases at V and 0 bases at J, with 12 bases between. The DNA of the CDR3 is TGTGCCAGCTCACCACCCACAGGGCTGAGCTCCTACGAGCAGTACTTC. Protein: CASSPPTGLSSYEQYF.

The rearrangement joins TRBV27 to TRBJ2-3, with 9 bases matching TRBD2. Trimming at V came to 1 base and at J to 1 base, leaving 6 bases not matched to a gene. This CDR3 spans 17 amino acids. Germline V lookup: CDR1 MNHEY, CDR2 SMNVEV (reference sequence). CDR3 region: CASSLFSLAGRTDTQYF. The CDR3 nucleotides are TGTGCCAGCAGTTTATTTTCCCTAGCGGGACGCACAGATACGCAGTATTTT.

The CDR3 coding sequence is TGTGCCTGGGAGACAGCTAACTATGGCTACACCTTC. Its protein product is CAWETANYGYTF. The rearrangement links TRBV30 to TRBJ1-2, with D tentatively TRBD1 (5 bases). The CDR3 extends over 12 amino acids. V was trimmed by 5 bases and J by 0 bases, leaving 7 bases between them. The V gene's germline CDR1 is GTSNPN and CDR2 SVGIG (reference sequence).

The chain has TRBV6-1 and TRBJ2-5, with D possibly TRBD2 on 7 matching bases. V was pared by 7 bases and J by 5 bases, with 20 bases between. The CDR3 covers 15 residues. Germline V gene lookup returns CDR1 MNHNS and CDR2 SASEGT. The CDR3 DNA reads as TGTGCCAGCACCGAGGGGGGCGTGGGGGGGGAGACCCAGTACTTC. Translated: CASTEGGVGGETQYF.

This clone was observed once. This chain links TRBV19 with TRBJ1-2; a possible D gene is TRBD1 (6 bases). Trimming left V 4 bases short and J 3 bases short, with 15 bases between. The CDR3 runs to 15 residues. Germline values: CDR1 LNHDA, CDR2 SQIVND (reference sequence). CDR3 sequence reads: CASSTHLQGYYGYTF. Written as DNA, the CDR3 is TGTGCCAGTAGTACCCATCTACAGGGCTACTATGGCTACACCTTC.

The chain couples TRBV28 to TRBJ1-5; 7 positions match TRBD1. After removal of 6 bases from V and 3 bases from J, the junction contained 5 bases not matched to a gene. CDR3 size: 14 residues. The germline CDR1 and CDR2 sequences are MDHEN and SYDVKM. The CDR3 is CASSPTGFNQPQHF. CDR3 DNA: TGTGCCAGCAGCCCGACAGGGTTCAATCAGCCCCAGCATTTT.

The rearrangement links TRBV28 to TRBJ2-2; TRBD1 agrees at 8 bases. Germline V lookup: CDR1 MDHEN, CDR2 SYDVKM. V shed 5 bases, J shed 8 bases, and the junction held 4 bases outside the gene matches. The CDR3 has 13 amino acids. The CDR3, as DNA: TGTGCCAGCAGTGACAGGGGAATTGGGGAGCTGTTTTTT. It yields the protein CASSDRGIGELFF. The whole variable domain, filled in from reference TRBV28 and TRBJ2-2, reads DVKVTQSSRYLVKRTGEKVFLECVQDMDHENMFWYRQDPGLGLRLIYFSYDVKMKEKGDIPEGYSVSREKKERFSLILESASTNQTSMYLCASSDRGIGELFFGEGSRLTVL.